This T cell receptor (beta chain) was obtained from a study of blood T cell repertoires in COVID-19. The overall study: Sites in the United States, Italy and Spain provided acute and convalescent COVID-19 samples. PBMCs, B-cell-depleted T cells, or T cells provided the cDNA or gDNA that made up the material.

Germline V CDR1 and CDR2: SGHTS, YDEGEE. The CDR3 contains 15 residues. V was pared by 0 bases and J by 2 bases, with 10 bases between. Methods used by the authors: Amplifying reference gene primers gave estimates of nucleated cell counts. Some clones are missing from TCRdb's copy, which holds only in-frame ones; the method was immunoSEQ multiplex PCR. V, J and clone size are those of that table, while D and trimming were read from the DNA. The repertoire holds approximately 130,000 clones, with roughly 79% as singletons. Only a few counts were recorded for this clone. The TCR comes from a man older than 75 with acute or convalescent COVID-19. The chain couples TRBV5-8 to TRBJ2-3, with a weak D call TRBD2 (6 bases). The material sequenced was peripheral blood. The CDR3 DNA reads TGTGCCAGCAGCTTGGGTCGGGGGACCACAGATACGCAGTATTTT. Residues: CASSLGRGTTDTQYF.